This TCR beta chain is drawn from a study of blood T cell repertoires in COVID-19. Here immunoSEQ multiplex PCR was the method, and the copy in TCRdb shows in-frame clones only, minus some. The profile shows 180,000 or so clones, about 82% of them singletons. CDR3 length: 19 residues. Germline values: CDR1 LNHNV, CDR2 YYDKDF (reference sequence). J lost 0 bases, V lost 0 bases, and 9 bases had no gene match. Cohort allocation depended upon clinical history that participants reported. The source is a man aged 35-49 years with acute COVID-19. The chain couples TRBV15 to TRBJ2-1; 9 bases line up with TRBD2. Material: PBMCs or T cells enriched from blood (not recorded which). The CDR3 here is CATSRDPQFSGSSYNEQFF. CDR3 DNA sequence: TGTGCCACCAGCAGAGATCCCCAATTTAGCGGGAGCTCCTACAATGAGCAGTTCTTC.